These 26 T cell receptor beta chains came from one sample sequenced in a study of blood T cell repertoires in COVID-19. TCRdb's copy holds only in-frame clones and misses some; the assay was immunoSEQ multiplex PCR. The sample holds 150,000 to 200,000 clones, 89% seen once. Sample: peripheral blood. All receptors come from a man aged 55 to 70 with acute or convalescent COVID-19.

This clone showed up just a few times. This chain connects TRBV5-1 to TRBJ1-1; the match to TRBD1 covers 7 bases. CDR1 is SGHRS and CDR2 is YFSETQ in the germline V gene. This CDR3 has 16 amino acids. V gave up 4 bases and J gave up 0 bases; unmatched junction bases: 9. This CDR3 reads CASSNDRADMNTEAFF. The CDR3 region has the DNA TGCGCCAGCAGCAATGACAGGGCTGACATGAACACTGAAGCTTTCTTT.

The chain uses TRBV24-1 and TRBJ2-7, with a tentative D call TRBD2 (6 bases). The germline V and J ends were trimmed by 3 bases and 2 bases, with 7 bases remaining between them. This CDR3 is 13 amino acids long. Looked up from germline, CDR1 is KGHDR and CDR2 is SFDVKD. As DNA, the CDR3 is TGTGCCACCAGTGATGGGGGGACCTACGAGCAGTACTTC. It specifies CATSDGGTYEQYF.

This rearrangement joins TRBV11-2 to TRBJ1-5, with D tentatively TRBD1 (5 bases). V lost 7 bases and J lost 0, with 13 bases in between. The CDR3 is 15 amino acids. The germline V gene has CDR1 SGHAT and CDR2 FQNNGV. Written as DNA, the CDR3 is TGTGCCAGCAAGACAGCCAACGCTAGCAATCAGCCCCAGCATTTT. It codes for CASKTANASNQPQHF. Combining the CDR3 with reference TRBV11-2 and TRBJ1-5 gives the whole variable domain EAGVAQSPRYKIIEKRQSVAFWCNPISGHATLYWYQQILGQGPKLLIQFQNNGVVDDSQLPKDRFSAERLKGVDSTLKIQPAKLEDSAVYLCASKTANASNQPQHFGDGTRLSIL.

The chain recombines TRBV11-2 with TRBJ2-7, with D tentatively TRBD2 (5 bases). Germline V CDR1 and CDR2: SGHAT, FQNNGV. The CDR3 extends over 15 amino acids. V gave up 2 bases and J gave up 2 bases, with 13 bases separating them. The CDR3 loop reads CASSLRRVSAYEQYF. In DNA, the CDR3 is TGTGCCAGCAGCTTACGGCGGGTCAGTGCCTACGAGCAGTACTTC.

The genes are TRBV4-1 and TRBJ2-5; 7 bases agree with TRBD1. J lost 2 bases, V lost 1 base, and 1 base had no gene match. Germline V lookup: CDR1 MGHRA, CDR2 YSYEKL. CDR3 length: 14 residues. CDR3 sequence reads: CASSQAGQQETQYF. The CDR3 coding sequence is TGCGCCAGCAGCCAAGCGGGACAGCAAGAGACCCAGTACTTC.

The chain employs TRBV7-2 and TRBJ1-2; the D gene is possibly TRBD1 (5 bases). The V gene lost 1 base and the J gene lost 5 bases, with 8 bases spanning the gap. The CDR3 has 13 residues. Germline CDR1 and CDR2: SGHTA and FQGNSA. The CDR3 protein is CASSLGGEYGYTF. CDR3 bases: TGTGCCAGCAGCTTAGGGGGCGAGTATGGCTACACCTTC.

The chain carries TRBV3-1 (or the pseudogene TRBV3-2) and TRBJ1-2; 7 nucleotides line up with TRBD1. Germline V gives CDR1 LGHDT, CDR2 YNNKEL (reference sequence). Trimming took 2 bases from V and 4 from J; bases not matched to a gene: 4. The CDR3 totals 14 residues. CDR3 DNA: TGTGCCAGCAGCCAACGGGACAGTCGCTATGGCTACACCTTC. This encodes CASSQRDSRYGYTF.

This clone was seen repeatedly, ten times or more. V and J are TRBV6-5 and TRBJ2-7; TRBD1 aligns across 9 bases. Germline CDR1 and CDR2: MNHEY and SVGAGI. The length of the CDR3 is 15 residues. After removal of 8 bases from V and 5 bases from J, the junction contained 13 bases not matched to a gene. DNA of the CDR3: TGTGCCAGCGCCGTCAGAGGACAGGGGATCGACGAGCAGTACTTC. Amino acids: CASAVRGQGIDEQYF.

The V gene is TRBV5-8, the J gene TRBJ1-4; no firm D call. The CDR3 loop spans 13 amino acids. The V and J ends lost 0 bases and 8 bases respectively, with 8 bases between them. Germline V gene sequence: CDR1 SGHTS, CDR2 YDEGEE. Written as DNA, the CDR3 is TGTGCCAGCAGCTTGGGCGAAAAGGAAAAACTGTTTTTT. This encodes CASSLGEKEKLFF.

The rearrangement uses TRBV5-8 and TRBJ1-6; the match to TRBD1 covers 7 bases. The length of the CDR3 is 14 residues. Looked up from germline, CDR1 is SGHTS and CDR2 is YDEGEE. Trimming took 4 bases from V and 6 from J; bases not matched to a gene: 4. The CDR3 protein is CASSARGINSPLHF. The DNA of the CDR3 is TGTGCCAGCAGCGCCAGGGGGATTAATTCACCCCTCCACTTT.

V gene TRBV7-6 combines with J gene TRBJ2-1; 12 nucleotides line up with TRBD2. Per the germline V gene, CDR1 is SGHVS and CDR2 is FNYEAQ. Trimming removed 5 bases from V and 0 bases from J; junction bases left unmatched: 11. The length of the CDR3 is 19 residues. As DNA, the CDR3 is TGTGCCAGCAGCCACAGGACTAGCGGGATCGGAAGCTCCTACAATGAGCAGTTCTTC. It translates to CASSHRTSGIGSSYNEQFF.

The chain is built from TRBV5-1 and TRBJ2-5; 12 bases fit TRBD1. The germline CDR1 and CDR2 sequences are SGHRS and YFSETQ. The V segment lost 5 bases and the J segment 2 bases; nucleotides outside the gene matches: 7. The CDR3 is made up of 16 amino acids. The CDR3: CASRGRDRGLQETQYF. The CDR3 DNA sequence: TGCGCCAGCAGGGGGCGGGACAGGGGGCTTCAAGAGACCCAGTACTTC.

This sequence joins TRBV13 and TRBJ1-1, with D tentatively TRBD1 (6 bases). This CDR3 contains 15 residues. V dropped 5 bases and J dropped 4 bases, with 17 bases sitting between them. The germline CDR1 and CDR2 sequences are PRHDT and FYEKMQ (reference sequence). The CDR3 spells CASSIQGFQVTEAFF. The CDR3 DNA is TGTGCCAGCAGCATACAGGGTTTTCAAGTCACTGAAGCTTTCTTT.

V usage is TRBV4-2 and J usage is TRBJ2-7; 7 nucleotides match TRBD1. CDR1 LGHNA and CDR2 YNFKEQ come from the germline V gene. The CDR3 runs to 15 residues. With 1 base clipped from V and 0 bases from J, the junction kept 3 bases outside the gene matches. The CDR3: CASSQGQGVSYEQYF. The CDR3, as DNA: TGTGCCAGCAGCCAAGGACAGGGTGTCTCCTACGAGCAGTACTTC.

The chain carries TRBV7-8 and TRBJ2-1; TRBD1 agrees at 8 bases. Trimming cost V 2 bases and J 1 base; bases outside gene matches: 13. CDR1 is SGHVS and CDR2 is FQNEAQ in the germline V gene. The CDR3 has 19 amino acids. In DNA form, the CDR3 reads TGTGCCAGCAGCTTAAGGGCAGGGGGCGCGATTTTTTCCTACAATGAGCAGTTCTTC. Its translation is CASSLRAGGAIFSYNEQFF.

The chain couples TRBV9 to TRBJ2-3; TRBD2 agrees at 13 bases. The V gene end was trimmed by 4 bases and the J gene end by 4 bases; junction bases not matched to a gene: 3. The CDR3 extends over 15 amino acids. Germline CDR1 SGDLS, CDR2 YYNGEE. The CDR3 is CASSTGTSGADTQYF. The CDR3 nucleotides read TGTGCCAGCAGCACTGGGACTAGCGGGGCAGATACGCAGTATTTT.

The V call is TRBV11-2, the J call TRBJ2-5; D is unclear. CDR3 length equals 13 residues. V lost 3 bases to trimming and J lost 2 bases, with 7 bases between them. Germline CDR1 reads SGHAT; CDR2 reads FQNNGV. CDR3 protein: CASSFGYQETQYF. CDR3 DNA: TGTGCCAGCAGCTTCGGGTATCAAGAGACCCAGTACTTC.

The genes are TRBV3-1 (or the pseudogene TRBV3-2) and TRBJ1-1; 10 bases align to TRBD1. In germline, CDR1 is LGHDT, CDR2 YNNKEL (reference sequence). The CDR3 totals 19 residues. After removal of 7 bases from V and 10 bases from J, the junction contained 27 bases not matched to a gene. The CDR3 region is CASTLGGQGRWAGVVGAFF. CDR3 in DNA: TGTGCCAGCACCCTAGGGGGACAGGGGCGGTGGGCCGGTGTTGTAGGAGCTTTCTTT.

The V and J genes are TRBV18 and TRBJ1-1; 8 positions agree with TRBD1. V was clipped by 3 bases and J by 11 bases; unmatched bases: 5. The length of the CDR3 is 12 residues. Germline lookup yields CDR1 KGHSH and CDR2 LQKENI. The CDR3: CASSPQGAGAFF. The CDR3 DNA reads TGTGCCAGCTCACCGCAGGGGGCTGGGGCTTTCTTT.

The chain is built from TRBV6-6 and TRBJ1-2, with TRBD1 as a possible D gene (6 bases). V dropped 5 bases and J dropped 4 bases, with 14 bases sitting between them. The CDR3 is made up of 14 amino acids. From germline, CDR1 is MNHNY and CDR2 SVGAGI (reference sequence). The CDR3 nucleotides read TGTGCCAGCAGTCTTGGACAGAACTCCTATGGCTACACCTTC. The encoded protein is CASSLGQNSYGYTF.

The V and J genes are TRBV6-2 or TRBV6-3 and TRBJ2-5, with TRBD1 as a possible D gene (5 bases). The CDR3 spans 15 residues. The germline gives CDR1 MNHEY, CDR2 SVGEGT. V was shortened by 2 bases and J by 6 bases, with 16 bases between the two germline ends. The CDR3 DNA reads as TGTGCCAGCAGTTACCTAGGGGCTCCCGGACAGACCCAGTACTTC. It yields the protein CASSYLGAPGQTQYF.

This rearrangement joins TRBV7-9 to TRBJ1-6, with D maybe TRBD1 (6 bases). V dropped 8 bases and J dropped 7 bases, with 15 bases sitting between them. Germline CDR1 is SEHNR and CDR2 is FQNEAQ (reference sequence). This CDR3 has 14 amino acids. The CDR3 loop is CASVPWGRNSPLHF. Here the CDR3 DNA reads TGTGCCAGCGTACCCTGGGGGCGGAATTCACCCCTCCACTTT.

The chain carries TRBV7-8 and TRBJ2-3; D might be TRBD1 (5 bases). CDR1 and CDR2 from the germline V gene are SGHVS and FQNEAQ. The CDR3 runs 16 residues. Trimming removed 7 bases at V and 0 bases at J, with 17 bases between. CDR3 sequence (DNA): TGTGCCAGCAATCCCCTGGGGCTTACTAGCACAGATACGCAGTATTTT. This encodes CASNPLGLTSTDTQYF.

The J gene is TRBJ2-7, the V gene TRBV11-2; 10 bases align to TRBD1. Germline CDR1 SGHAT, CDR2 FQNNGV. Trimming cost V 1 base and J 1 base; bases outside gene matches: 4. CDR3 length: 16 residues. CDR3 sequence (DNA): TGTGCCAGCAGCTTAGGGGGACAGGGGACTTCCTACGAGCAGTACTTC. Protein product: CASSLGGQGTSYEQYF.

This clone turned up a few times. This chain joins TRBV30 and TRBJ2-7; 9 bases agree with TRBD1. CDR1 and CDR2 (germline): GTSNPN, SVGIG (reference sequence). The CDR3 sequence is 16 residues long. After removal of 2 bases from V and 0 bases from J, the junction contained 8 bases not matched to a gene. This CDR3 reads CAWSSKGTGLSYEQYF. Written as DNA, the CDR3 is TGTGCCTGGAGTTCGAAGGGGACAGGGCTCTCCTACGAGCAGTACTTC.

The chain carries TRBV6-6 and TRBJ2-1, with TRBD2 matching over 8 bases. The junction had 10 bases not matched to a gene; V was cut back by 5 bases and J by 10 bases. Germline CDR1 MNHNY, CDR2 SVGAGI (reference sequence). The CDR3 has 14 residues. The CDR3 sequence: CASSGSGGPLEQFF. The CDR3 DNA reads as TGTGCCAGCAGTGGATCGGGGGGGCCCCTCGAGCAGTTCTTC.